This entry features one TCR beta chain sequence. Different DNA sequences within this sample yield the same CDR3. CDR3 length: 15 residues. The V and J ends lost 3 bases and 4 bases, in that order; junction bases with no gene match: 3. Germline-derived CDR1 and CDR2 are KGHSH and LQKENI. Investigators spread the genomic DNA of each subset evenly over several immunoSEQ plates. Measured with immunoSEQ multiplex PCR; TCRdb has only the in-frame clones, and not every one. The sample has roughly 1,000,000 clones, about 80% seen once. This sample is part of a study of shared clonotypes between healthy human individuals.

This TCR was sampled from a man younger than 30 in good health. Some clones in this sample may be carry-over from other donors' samples. The rearrangement links TRBV18 to TRBJ1-5; 10 bases are shared with TRBD1. The material sequenced was memory CD4+ T cells from PBMCs. Subset: CD45RA-negative fraction. CDR3 residues: CASSPPGQGNQPQHF. The CDR3, as DNA: TGTGCCAGCTCACCTCCGGGACAGGGGAATCAGCCCCAGCATTTT.